Included here is one T cell receptor (beta chain) sequence, with context. The antigen remains undetermined. This sample was taken from a study of a mutant IDH1 vaccine in newly diagnosed glioma. Study overall: Vaccines were begun 4-6 weeks after radiotherapy alone, or with temozolomide cycles. Treated patients had a mean age of about 38 years and an approximately 60% male, around 38% female split.

Trimming cost V 5 bases and J 6 bases; bases outside gene matches: 3. Per the germline V gene, CDR1 is MGHDK and CDR2 is SYGVNS. This CDR3 has 15 amino acids. Regarding time point: week 5, during vaccination. The study gave 300 ug of mutant IDH1 20-mer peptide per vaccine dose, with topical imiquimod. Assay: immunoSEQ multiplex PCR; the TCRdb copy retains only in-frame clones and omits some. This sample carries almost 30,000 clones, roughly 90% of them seen once, and the ten largest clones take less than 3.5%. The input for sequencing was peripheral blood mononuclear cells (PBMCs), taken from a glioma patient whose treatment included an IDH1 peptide vaccine. The sequence was collected from a woman between 40 and 55 years old with glioma. Some clones in this sample may be carry-over from other donors' samples. V usage is TRBV25-1 and J usage is TRBJ2-2; 13 nucleotides line up with TRBD2. This CDR3 reads CASSTTSGRSGELFF. Here the CDR3 DNA reads TGTGCCAGCAGTACGACTAGCGGGAGGTCCGGGGAGCTGTTTTTT.